This TCR beta chain came from a study of T-cell reconstitution after alpha-beta-depleted transplantation in children. Trimming removed 4 bases from V and 0 bases from J, with 11 bases in between. Germline V gives CDR1 SGHDN, CDR2 FVKESK. The CDR3 has 15 amino acids. Preparation of the TCRbeta library involved a method that used unique molecular identifiers. TCRdb fed the PCR reads into MiXCR, producing one record per CDR3 protein. The sample includes about 400,000 distinct CDR3 sequences, about 17% of them seen just once. V usage is TRBV14 and J usage is TRBJ2-3, with D perhaps matching TRBD2 (5 bases). Source: PBMCs, mostly from graft donor cells, taken 360 days after TCRalphabeta/CD19-depleted stem cell transplant. This receptor was taken from a boy younger than two who had a stem cell transplant for Wiskott-Aldrich syndrome, so the T cells may come from the graft donor. CDR3 bases: TGTGCCAGCAGCCTGGCGGGTTTTAGCACAGATACGCAGTATTTT. It yields the protein CASSLAGFSTDTQYF.